What follows are 15 T cell receptor beta chains derived from one specimen sequenced in a study of T cell responses to AZD1222 COVID-19 vaccine. Generated by immunoSEQ multiplex PCR, the TCRdb table keeps only in-frame clones and is missing some. This sample carries fewer than 300,000 clones, 90% to 95% of them seen once, and the ten largest clones take 0.55%. Sequencing was performed on peripheral blood, taken on day 0 of AZD1222 vaccination. These TCRs come from an adult in good health.

This chain links TRBV3-1 (or the pseudogene TRBV3-2) with TRBJ2-7; D remains ambiguous. The CDR3 extends over 16 amino acids. Trimming removed 0 bases at V and 5 bases at J, with 17 bases between. Germline lookup yields CDR1 LGHDT and CDR2 YNNKEL (reference sequence). The CDR3 loop reads CASSQDGPVLIDEQYF. The CDR3, as DNA: TGTGCCAGCAGCCAAGATGGGCCGGTTTTAATTGACGAGCAGTACTTC.

The CDR3 loop reads CASSPPNSGELFF. The DNA for the CDR3 is TGTGCCAGCAGCCCCCCAAACTCCGGGGAGCTGTTTTTT. The genes are TRBV11-1 and TRBJ2-2; D uncertain. The V gene lost 5 bases and the J gene lost 6 bases, with 10 bases spanning the gap. The CDR3 consists of 13 residues. In germline, CDR1 is SGHAT, CDR2 FQDESV (reference sequence). Variable domain in full (rest from reference TRBV11-1 and TRBJ2-2): EAEVAQSPRYKITEKSQAVAFWCDPISGHATLYWYRQILGQGPELLVQFQDESVVDDSQLPKDRFSAERLKGVDSTLKIQPAELGDSAMYLCASSPPNSGELFFGEGSRLTVL.

This sequence joins TRBV25-1 and TRBJ2-2; D is perhaps TRBD1 (6 bases). The CDR3 is 18 residues long. Trimming removed 0 bases at V and 1 base at J, with 15 bases between. CDR1 is MGHDK, CDR2 SYGVNS, per germline. The CDR3 nucleotides read TGTGCCAGCAGTGAATATTTCGGACAGCCTCTGAACACCGGGGAGCTGTTTTTT. Protein sequence: CASSEYFGQPLNTGELFF.

The chain is built from TRBV7-2 and TRBJ2-4; weak D call: TRBD1 (5 bases). Trimming took off 3 bases at V and 6 bases at J, with 15 bases between the two ends. The germline gives CDR1 SGHTA, CDR2 FQGNSA. CDR3 length: 15 amino acids. Written as DNA, the CDR3 is TGTGCCAGCAGCTTCCCCCCAGGGAACGGAAACATTCAGTACTTC. Amino acids: CASSFPPGNGNIQYF.

The rearrangement joins TRBV28 to TRBJ1-2, with no clear D. Germline V gene sequence: CDR1 MDHEN, CDR2 SYDVKM. The length of the CDR3 is 15 residues. Deletions cut 3 bases from V and 5 bases from J, with 16 bases between. Written as DNA, the CDR3 is TGTGCCAGCAGTTTCAGAACAGATAGCCCTTATGGCTACACCTTC. As protein: CASSFRTDSPYGYTF.

This clone was seen just once. The chain uses TRBV6-1 and TRBJ2-5; perhaps TRBD1 as D (5 bases). The ends were cut back, 2 bases at V and 4 bases at J, with 14 bases in the middle. There are 15 residues in the CDR3. Germline CDR1 is MNHNS and CDR2 is SASEGT. The CDR3 loop reads CASSEIGRVGETQYF. In nucleotides, the CDR3 is TGTGCCAGCAGTGAAATCGGCAGGGTGGGAGAGACCCAGTACTTC.

The J gene is TRBJ2-5, the V gene TRBV21-1. TRBV21-1 is a documented pseudogene. The CDR3 extends over 12 amino acids. In DNA, the CDR3 is TGTGCCAGCAGCAAAGCGCAAGAGACCCAGTACTTC. It is translated as CASSKAQETQYF.

The chain's CDR3 is CASRPGTGGNEKLFF. The CDR3 DNA follows: TGTGCCAGCAGACCCGGGACAGGGGGGAATGAAAAACTGTTTTTT. The chain links TRBV28 to TRBJ1-4; 11 positions agree with TRBD1. Germline CDR1 and CDR2: MDHEN and SYDVKM. Germline trimming cut 6 bases from V and 5 bases from J; bases unmatched to any gene: 5. CDR3 size: 15 residues.

The rearrangement uses TRBV6-2 or TRBV6-3 and TRBJ2-3, with 9 bases matching TRBD2. V lost 2 bases, J lost 1 base, and 19 bases stayed unmatched. CDR3 size: 21 residues. The V gene's germline CDR1 is MNHEY and CDR2 SVGEGT. The CDR3 loop reads CASSYPGWLAGVGKGTDTQYF. CDR3 DNA: TGTGCCAGCAGTTACCCCGGTTGGTTAGCGGGAGTGGGGAAAGGCACAGATACGCAGTATTTT.

V is TRBV28 and J is TRBJ2-3; 10 nucleotides agree with TRBD1. The CDR3 extends over 15 amino acids. V lost 5 bases and J lost 2; bases outside the gene matches: 4. Germline CDR1 and CDR2: MDHEN and SYDVKM. The CDR3 loop is CASSPGTGVTDTQYF. The CDR3 nucleotides read TGTGCCAGCAGTCCCGGGACAGGGGTCACAGATACGCAGTATTTT.

J is TRBJ2-1 and V is TRBV7-3, with 8 bases aligning to TRBD1. Germline values: CDR1 SGHTA, CDR2 FQGTGA. The CDR3 consists of 15 residues. The V gene end was trimmed by 5 bases and the J gene end by 8 bases; junction bases not matched to a gene: 11. The CDR3 region is CASSPKTGGEDEQFF. The CDR3 DNA sequence: TGTGCCAGCAGCCCAAAAACAGGGGGAGAAGATGAGCAGTTCTTC.

V usage is TRBV28 and J usage is TRBJ2-1; TRBD2 matches at 8 bases. V lost 10 bases to trimming and J lost 13 bases; unmatched junction nucleotides: 9. Per the germline V gene, CDR1 is MDHEN and CDR2 is SYDVKM. This CDR3 has 11 residues. CDR3: CATQPGTSQFF. The CDR3 nucleotides are TGTGCCACCCAACCCGGGACTAGTCAGTTCTTC.

The rearrangement uses TRBV12-3 or TRBV12-4 and TRBJ2-7; no reliable D call. Trimming shortened V by 4 bases and J by 2 bases, and 3 bases separated the two germline ends. The length of the CDR3 is 11 residues. CDR3 in DNA: TGTGCCAGCAGTTCCACCTACGAGCAGTACTTC. It yields the protein CASSSTYEQYF.

The CDR3 spells CASSPGGGFTGELFF. The DNA for the CDR3 is TGTGCCAGCAGCCCAGGGGGCGGTTTCACCGGGGAGCTGTTTTTT. The chain joins TRBV6-5 to TRBJ2-2; 8 bases are a match to TRBD1. With V trimmed by 6 bases and J by 4 bases, 7 bases remained unmatched. The germline gives CDR1 MNHEY, CDR2 SVGAGI. This CDR3 spans 15 amino acids.

This chain uses TRBV30 with TRBJ2-7; unclear D gene. Germline lookup yields CDR1 GTSNPN and CDR2 SVGIG (reference sequence). V lost 2 bases and J 2 bases, leaving 13 bases between the germline ends. This CDR3 contains 14 residues. DNA for the CDR3: TGTGCCTGGAGTCCACGCGAACCCGCCTACGAGCAGTACTTC. This gives the protein CAWSPREPAYEQYF. The full variable domain, rest sourced from reference TRBV30 and TRBJ2-7, is SQTIHQWPATLVQPVGSPLSLECTVEGTSNPNLYWYRQAAGRGLQLLFYSVGIGQISSEVPQNLSASRPQDRQFILSSKKLLLSDSGFYLCAWSPREPAYEQYFGPGTRLTVT.